The 15 T cell receptor beta chains below all came from one sample that was sequenced in a study of post-analysis software for immune sequencing data. Study-level points and caveats: The study found TRBV5-6, TRBV5-1 and TRBV20-1 among a handful of TRBV segments more frequent in patients than controls.

TCR beta cDNA libraries included unique molecular identifiers. In TCRdb, the PCR reads were re-called with MiXCR into one record per CDR3 protein. The data hold roughly 200,000 distinct CDR3 sequences, with over 25% observed a single time. Their antigens remain unidentified. The material sequenced was blood. Receptors originate from a girl aged 2-17 years with multiple sclerosis.

This clonotype was detected ten times or more. This chain joins TRBV12-3 or TRBV12-4 and TRBJ2-1, with TRBD2 matching 9 bases. V dropped 6 bases and J dropped 3; count of bases not matched to a gene: 3. This CDR3 has 14 residues. CDR3 protein: CASRSSGDYNEQFF. CDR3 nucleotides: TGTGCCAGCAGATCTAGCGGGGACTACAATGAGCAGTTCTTC.

This clonotype was observed at least ten times. This chain joins TRBV2 and TRBJ2-7; D gene unclear. Trimming cost V 4 bases and J 10 bases, with 14 bases left between them. Germline CDR1 SNHLY, CDR2 FYNNEI. The CDR3 is 12 amino acids. The chain's CDR3 is CASSAASAAQYF. For the CDR3, the DNA is TGTGCCAGCAGTGCGGCCAGCGCGGCTCAGTACTTC.

This clonotype appeared a single time. This may be a read error: a much more frequent sequence differs by one nucleotide. CDR3 DNA sequence: TGCAGCGGCAGGGTCAATGGGCAGTTCTTC. Translation gives CSGRVNGQFF. This rearrangement joins TRBV29-1 to TRBJ2-1, with D tentatively TRBD1 (5 bases). The CDR3 covers 10 residues. Germline V gene data show CDR1 as SQVTM and CDR2 as ANQGSEA.

The sample holds many counts of this clonotype. This sequence joins TRBV7-3 and TRBJ2-5; D gene unclear. This CDR3 is 13 amino acids long. Germline V gene data show CDR1 as SGHTA and CDR2 as FQGTGA. The ends were cut back, 5 bases at V and 3 bases at J, with 10 bases in the middle. CDR3 amino acids: CASSPVEEETQYF. The CDR3 nucleotides read TGTGCCAGCAGCCCAGTCGAGGAAGAGACCCAGTACTTC.

The chain carries TRBV4-2 and TRBJ1-1; 9 positions match TRBD1. J gave up 6 bases and V 1 base, and 6 bases lay outside the gene matches. Per the germline V gene, CDR1 is LGHNA and CDR2 is YNFKEQ. The CDR3 has 15 residues. CDR3 region: CASSQGQGVRAEAFF. The CDR3 DNA is TGTGCCAGCAGCCAAGGACAGGGGGTGCGGGCTGAAGCTTTCTTT.

The chain couples TRBV29-1 to TRBJ1-1, with D perhaps TRBD1 (6 bases). V shed 6 bases and J shed 4 bases, with 12 bases lying between them. In germline, CDR1 is SQVTM, CDR2 ANQGSEA. The CDR3 contains 12 residues. CDR3 residues: CSVVRGPTEAFF. In DNA form, the CDR3 reads TGCAGCGTGGTCAGGGGACCCACTGAAGCTTTCTTT.

The rearrangement links TRBV9 to TRBJ2-7; 12 bases are shared with TRBD2. There are 14 residues in the CDR3. Germline CDR1 is SGDLS and CDR2 is YYNGEE. V shed 7 bases, J shed 7 bases, and the junction held 9 bases outside the gene matches. The CDR3 spells CASPPSGRANEQYF. The CDR3 coding sequence is TGTGCCAGCCCCCCTAGCGGGAGGGCCAATGAGCAGTACTTC. The full variable domain, completed using reference TRBV9 and TRBJ2-7, is DSGVTQTPKHLITATGQRVTLRCSPRSGDLSVYWYQQSLDQGLQFLIQYYNGEERAKGNILERFSAQQFPDLHSELNLSSLELGDSALYFCASPPSGRANEQYFGPGTRLTVT.

This clonotype was observed a handful of times. The junction does not match germline at one end; this may be a read error. The chain has TRBV7-7 and TRBJ2-3, with 11 bases lining up with TRBD2. This CDR3 is 15 amino acids long. Germline V CDR1 and CDR2: SSHAT, FNYEAQ (reference sequence). In DNA form, the CDR3 reads TGTGCTAGCAGCATTAGCGGGGGGGCCCCAGATACGCAGTATTTT. It codes for CASSISGGAPDTQYF.

Concerning this clonotype: A single base separates this from a much larger clone, so it may be a read error. The rearrangement uses TRBV4-1 and TRBJ2-1; D remains ambiguous. The J call may be faulty, since TRBJ2-7 better matches the DNA end. The length of the CDR3 is 15 residues. From germline, CDR1 is MGHRA and CDR2 YSYEKL. The CDR3 reads CANSQEGFSRYEQYF. Written as DNA, the CDR3 is TGCGCCAACAGCCAAGAAGGATTCAGCCGCTACGAGCAGTACTTC.

The table lists this clonotype with a few counts. The chain has TRBV12-3 or TRBV12-4 and TRBJ1-5, with TRBD1 matching over 10 bases. CDR3 length: 18 residues. J gave up 0 bases and V 3 bases, and 8 bases lay outside the gene matches. The CDR3 sequence is CASSFGTGALYSNQPQHF. The CDR3 DNA is TGTGCCAGCAGTTTTGGGACAGGGGCCCTTTATAGCAATCAGCCCCAGCATTTT.

There are a few counts of this clonotype. The V call is TRBV2, the J call TRBJ2-3; D remains ambiguous. This CDR3 has 13 residues. The V gene's germline CDR1 is SNHLY and CDR2 FYNNEI. The V end lost 3 bases, the J end lost 4 bases, and 8 bases lay between the germline ends. The CDR3 DNA reads as TGTGCCAGCAGTGACGTCTTGTCAGATACGCAGTATTTT. Protein: CASSDVLSDTQYF. Combining the CDR3 with reference TRBV2 and TRBJ2-3 gives the whole variable domain EPEVTQTPSHQVTQMGQEVILRCVPISNHLYFYWYRQILGQKVEFLVSFYNNEISEKSEIFDDQFSVERPDGSNFTLKIRSTKLEDSAMYFCASSDVLSDTQYFGPGTRLTVL.

The chain joins TRBV4-1 to TRBJ1-1; the match to TRBD1 covers 7 bases. The CDR3 sequence is 16 residues long. V lost 3 bases, J lost 2 bases, and 9 bases stayed unmatched. In germline, CDR1 is MGHRA, CDR2 YSYEKL. The CDR3 DNA sequence: TGCGCCAGCAGCCACATGGGAGGGGGCCTTAACACTGAAGCTTTCTTT. It codes for CASSHMGGGLNTEAFF.

The chain couples TRBV28 to TRBJ2-7; 8 nucleotides align to TRBD1. The CDR3 has 13 residues. Germline CDR1 reads MDHEN; CDR2 reads SYDVKM. V lost 8 bases, J lost 5 bases, and 8 bases stayed unmatched. CDR3 sequence reads: CASHTTGADEQYF. CDR3 bases: TGTGCCAGCCATACGACAGGGGCCGACGAGCAGTACTTC. The full variable domain, its missing parts supplied by reference TRBV28 and TRBJ2-7, is DVKVTQSSRYLVKRTGEKVFLECVQDMDHENMFWYRQDPGLGLRLIYFSYDVKMKEKGDIPEGYSVSREKKERFSLILESASTNQTSMYLCASHTTGADEQYFGPGTRLTVT.

This clonotype was recorded many times. V gene TRBV5-1 combines with J gene TRBJ1-1, with TRBD1 as a possible D gene (5 bases). The CDR3 runs 16 residues. V shed 2 bases and J shed 1 base, with 15 bases lying between them. CDR1 and CDR2 from the germline V gene are SGHRS and YFSETQ. The CDR3 region has the DNA TGCGCCAGCAGCTTCGCGGGACCGACCGGGAACACTGAAGCTTTCTTT. Protein sequence: CASSFAGPTGNTEAFF.

V and J are TRBV6-6 and TRBJ2-3; 10 positions agree with TRBD2. V shed 2 bases and J 2 bases; nucleotides not matched to a gene: 7. Germline V gene data show CDR1 as MNHNY and CDR2 as SVGAGI (reference sequence). The CDR3 sequence is 17 residues long. The CDR3 DNA follows: TGTGCCAGCAGTTACGGGACTAGCGCATACAACACAGATACGCAGTATTTT. Translation: CASSYGTSAYNTDTQYF.